The 27 T cell receptor beta chains listed next were all sequenced from one sample in a study of technical replicates of blood from several donors. Sequencing was performed with immunoSEQ multiplex PCR; in TCRdb, only in-frame clones are kept and a portion is missing. This repertoire shows 80,000 to 95,000 clones, 85% to 95% found once; its top ten account for around 0.23%. Material: T cells isolated from PBMCs. The receptors derive from a human donor in good health.

The rearrangement links TRBV14 to TRBJ2-5; D perhaps matches TRBD2 (7 bases). V gave up 1 base and J gave up 5 bases, with 14 bases separating them. This CDR3 is built from 15 residues. Germline V CDR1 and CDR2: SGHDN, FVKESK. The CDR3 loop reads CASSQAGGRRETQYF. The CDR3 coding sequence is TGTGCCAGCAGCCAAGCCGGGGGGCGACGGGAGACCCAGTACTTC.

The chain is built from TRBV6-5 and TRBJ2-2, with D unresolved. Germline V gene lookup returns CDR1 MNHEY and CDR2 SVGAGI. The CDR3 runs to 12 residues. V lost 8 bases and J 5 bases, leaving 9 bases between the germline ends. CDR3 DNA: TGTGCCAGCCGTAGCCAGACCGGGGAGCTGTTTTTT. Amino acids: CASRSQTGELFF.

This clone came up a few times. This chain joins TRBV12-5 and TRBJ1-1; unclear D gene. V was shortened by 5 bases and J by 4 bases, with 11 bases between the two germline ends. Germline CDR1 and CDR2: LGHNT and FRNRAP. The CDR3 length is 13 residues. DNA of the CDR3: TGTGCTAGTGGTGCCCTTAACAGCACTGAAGCTTTCTTT. It yields the protein CASGALNSTEAFF.

A word on this clone: A junction boundary mismatches the germline segment, possibly from a read error. The CDR3 DNA reads as TGTGCCAGCAGCATAGACAGTAACTATGGCTACACCTTC. This gives the protein CASSIDSNYGYTF. The V and J genes are TRBV11-2 and TRBJ1-2, with D maybe TRBD1 (5 bases). The V gene's germline CDR1 is SGHAT and CDR2 FQNNGV. The CDR3 loop spans 13 amino acids.

The chain carries TRBV28 and TRBJ1-5; no clear D gene. The CDR3 contains 17 residues. The germline V and J ends were trimmed by 1 base and 0 bases, with 13 bases remaining between them. The germline V gene has CDR1 MDHEN and CDR2 SYDVKM. The CDR3 loop is CASSLSDGRYSNQPQHF. The CDR3 DNA reads TGTGCCAGCAGTTTATCCGACGGCAGGTATAGCAATCAGCCCCAGCATTTT.

The genes are TRBV14 and TRBJ2-7; 11 bases line up with TRBD1. Germline loops: CDR1 SGHDN, CDR2 FVKESK. Unmatched junction bases numbered 3, after V lost 5 bases and J lost 3 bases. This CDR3 is built from 14 residues. CDR3 nucleotide sequence: TGTGCCAGCAGCGTCGGGACAGGGGGCTACGAGCAGTACTTC. It specifies CASSVGTGGYEQYF.

The rearrangement links TRBV2 to TRBJ1-1; D is unclear. V lost 4 bases, J lost 4 bases, and 13 bases lay in between. The CDR3 is made up of 14 amino acids. Germline-derived CDR1 and CDR2 are SNHLY and FYNNEI. The chain's CDR3 is CASSAPGTFTEAFF. Here the CDR3 DNA reads TGTGCCAGCAGTGCCCCAGGTACCTTCACTGAAGCTTTCTTT.

V gene TRBV6-1 combines with J gene TRBJ2-2, with a weak D call TRBD2 (7 bases). This CDR3 has 14 residues. Germline lookup yields CDR1 MNHNS and CDR2 SASEGT. V was pared by 2 bases and J by 6 bases, with 10 bases between. The chain's CDR3 is CASSERGGSGELFF. CDR3 bases: TGTGCCAGCAGTGAAAGGGGGGGATCCGGGGAGCTGTTTTTT.

The J gene is TRBJ1-1, the V gene TRBV18, with a weak D call TRBD1 (5 bases). Germline V gene lookup returns CDR1 KGHSH and CDR2 LQKENI. This CDR3 region has 17 residues. Between the trimmed V and J ends, which lost 4 bases and 0 bases, there was a span of 18 bases. This CDR3 reads CASSLQTVGNMNTEAFF. As DNA, the CDR3 is TGTGCCAGCTCACTACAGACAGTGGGGAACATGAACACTGAAGCTTTCTTT.

The rearrangement uses TRBV7-9 and TRBJ2-1; TRBD1 is a possible D gene (6 bases). Looked up from germline, CDR1 is SEHNR and CDR2 is FQNEAQ (reference sequence). CDR3 length equals 13 residues. Trimming pared 5 bases from V and 8 bases from J, leaving 13 bases between. The CDR3, as DNA: TGTGCCAGCAGCCTACAGGGTTTACATGAGCAGTTCTTC. Encoded protein: CASSLQGLHEQFF.

The genes are TRBV6-6 and TRBJ1-1; tentatively, D is TRBD1 (6 bases). The germline CDR1 and CDR2 sequences are MNHNY and SVGAGI (reference sequence). This CDR3 is built from 15 residues. V was clipped by 0 bases and J by 5 bases, with 13 bases between them. The CDR3 is CASSYSGALWTEAFF. CDR3 nucleotide sequence: TGTGCCAGCAGTTACTCGGGGGCGCTTTGGACTGAAGCTTTCTTT.

The rearrangement joins TRBV15 to TRBJ2-7; 10 bases map to TRBD1. CDR3 size: 14 residues. The germline CDR1 and CDR2 sequences are LNHNV and YYDKDF (reference sequence). Trimming removed 1 base from V and 7 bases from J; junction bases left unmatched: 4. The CDR3 spells CATSRGQGAREQYF. Written as DNA, the CDR3 is TGTGCCACCAGCAGAGGACAGGGGGCAAGGGAGCAGTACTTC.

This CDR3 reads CASSLRESGNTIYF. The CDR3 nucleotides read TGTGCCAGCAGCTTACGGGAATCTGGAAACACCATATATTTT. The rearrangement links TRBV7-8 to TRBJ1-3, with no clear D. Germline V gene sequence: CDR1 SGHVS, CDR2 FQNEAQ. Trimming pared 2 bases from V and 1 base from J, leaving 6 bases between. The CDR3 extends over 14 amino acids.

The chain uses TRBV11-2 and TRBJ2-7; TRBD2 is a possible D gene (6 bases). This CDR3 spans 14 amino acids. From germline, CDR1 is SGHAT and CDR2 FQNNGV. Deletions cut 3 bases from V and 3 bases from J, with 12 bases between. CDR3 sequence reads: CASSLGGAGYEQYF. CDR3 DNA: TGTGCCAGCAGCTTGGGGGGAGCAGGCTACGAGCAGTACTTC.

The chain couples TRBV6-1 to TRBJ1-2; perhaps TRBD1 as D (5 bases). Germline CDR1 is MNHNS and CDR2 is SASEGT. CDR3 length: 13 amino acids. Trimming pared 10 bases from V and 0 bases from J, leaving 12 bases between. The CDR3 loop is CATPARANYGYTF. The CDR3 nucleotides read TGTGCCACCCCGGCCAGGGCTAACTATGGCTACACCTTC.

This chain joins TRBV10-3 and TRBJ2-3; TRBD2 aligns across 7 bases. V lost 9 bases to trimming and J lost 7 bases; unmatched junction nucleotides: 13. The CDR3 is 14 residues long. CDR1 ENHRY and CDR2 SYGVKD come from the germline V gene. CDR3 sequence (DNA): TGTGCCATTCTTAGCGGTTCGGGGGGAAATACGCAGTATTTT. It codes for CAILSGSGGNTQYF.

The rearrangement joins TRBV11-2 to TRBJ1-5; perhaps TRBD1 as D (6 bases). Germline CDR1 is SGHAT and CDR2 is FQNNGV. The CDR3 sequence is 15 residues long. The V end was cut by 5 bases, the J end by 5 bases, with 16 bases between. The CDR3 DNA reads as TGTGCCAGCAGCCAGGGGCAGGGCTCCCATCAGCCCCAGCATTTT. This codes for CASSQGQGSHQPQHF.

The CDR3 sequence: CASSLDRGGAEAFF. The CDR3, as DNA: TGTGCCAGCAGCCTCGACAGGGGGGGCGCTGAAGCTTTCTTT. J is TRBJ1-1 and V is TRBV2; TRBD1 aligns across 9 bases. The CDR3 is 14 amino acids. Germline V gene sequence: CDR1 SNHLY, CDR2 FYNNEI. Trimming took 6 bases from V and 6 from J; bases not matched to a gene: 8.

This clone appeared a single time. J is TRBJ1-5 and V is TRBV4-2, with D tentatively TRBD1 (5 bases). CDR3 length: 15 residues. Trimming shortened V by 0 bases and J by 2 bases, and 8 bases separated the two germline ends. From germline, CDR1 is LGHNA and CDR2 YNFKEQ. The DNA for the CDR3 is TGTGCCAGCAGCCAAGACCCACAGGGCAATCAGCCCCAGCATTTT. Protein sequence: CASSQDPQGNQPQHF.

A few counts support this clone. The J gene is TRBJ2-1, the V gene TRBV2, with TRBD2 identical over 8 bases. J was trimmed by 9 bases and V by 4 bases; bases with no gene match: 5. CDR1 and CDR2 from the germline V gene are SNHLY and FYNNEI. The CDR3 totals 13 residues. In nucleotides, the CDR3 is TGTGCCAGCAGTGGCGGGAGGTACGGTGAGCAGTTCTTC. Protein: CASSGGRYGEQFF. The complete variable domain, with remaining parts taken from reference TRBV2 and TRBJ2-1, reads EPEVTQTPSHQVTQMGQEVILRCVPISNHLYFYWYRQILGQKVEFLVSFYNNEISEKSEIFDDQFSVERPDGSNFTLKIRSTKLEDSAMYFCASSGGRYGEQFFGPGTRLTVL.

The chain couples TRBV7-9 to TRBJ2-2; 9 positions agree with TRBD1. The trim removed 5 bases at V and 0 bases at J, leaving 4 bases unmatched. This CDR3 contains 16 residues. Germline V CDR1 and CDR2: SEHNR, FQNEAQ (reference sequence). The CDR3 here is CASSTRQGANTGELFF. The CDR3 nucleotides read TGTGCCAGCAGCACTAGACAGGGGGCGAACACCGGGGAGCTGTTTTTT.

This rearrangement joins TRBV25-1 to TRBJ2-7, with 9 bases fitting TRBD2. With 5 bases clipped from V and 3 bases from J, the junction kept 14 bases outside the gene matches. Germline CDR1 and CDR2: MGHDK and SYGVNS. This CDR3 spans 17 amino acids. The CDR3 nucleotides read TGTGCCAGCAGTCCCCATAAAGGACTAGCGAAGGACTACGAGCAGTACTTC. It codes for CASSPHKGLAKDYEQYF.

CDR3 nucleotides: TGTGCCAGCAGTTACGGGGCAGGGTACACTGAAGCTTTCTTT. This gives the protein CASSYGAGYTEAFF. The rearrangement uses TRBV6-5 and TRBJ1-1; TRBD1 might be the D (5 bases). V lost 2 bases, J lost 3 bases, and 10 bases lay in between. CDR1 is MNHEY, CDR2 SVGAGI, per germline. The CDR3 is 14 residues long.

The chain has TRBV18 and TRBJ1-5, with 9 positions matching TRBD1. CDR3 length equals 17 residues. Trimming at V came to 3 bases and at J to 6 bases, leaving 12 bases not matched to a gene. CDR1 is KGHSH, CDR2 LQKENI, per germline. CDR3 coding DNA: TGTGCCAGCTCACCCGGGACAGGGACGAGGAATGGTCAGCCCCAGCATTTT. This sequence encodes CASSPGTGTRNGQPQHF.

The chain links TRBV19 to TRBJ1-1; 7 bases align to TRBD1. Unmatched junction bases numbered 9, after V lost 4 bases and J lost 4 bases. Germline V gene data show CDR1 as LNHDA and CDR2 as SQIVND (reference sequence). The CDR3 runs to 15 residues. The CDR3 region is CASSTKEGARTEAFF. CDR3 sequence (DNA): TGTGCCAGTAGTACAAAAGAGGGGGCGCGCACTGAAGCTTTCTTT.

The genes are TRBV6-6 and TRBJ2-7; 11 positions agree with TRBD2. Germline CDR1 reads MNHNY; CDR2 reads SVGAGI (reference sequence). V shed 5 bases, J shed 4 bases, and the junction held 4 bases outside the gene matches. This CDR3 region has 14 residues. The CDR3 DNA sequence: TGTGCCAGCAGTGCTCGACTAGCGGGGTACGAGCAGTACTTC. Translation: CASSARLAGYEQYF.

The rearrangement links TRBV19 to TRBJ2-2, with D perhaps matching TRBD2 (7 bases). CDR1 LNHDA and CDR2 SQIVND come from the germline V gene (reference sequence). CDR3 length: 16 amino acids. Trimming removed 3 bases from V and 5 bases from J, with 16 bases in between. The CDR3 reads CASSMGGGRETGELFF. As DNA, the CDR3 is TGTGCCAGTAGTATGGGGGGGGGCAGGGAAACCGGGGAGCTGTTTTTT.